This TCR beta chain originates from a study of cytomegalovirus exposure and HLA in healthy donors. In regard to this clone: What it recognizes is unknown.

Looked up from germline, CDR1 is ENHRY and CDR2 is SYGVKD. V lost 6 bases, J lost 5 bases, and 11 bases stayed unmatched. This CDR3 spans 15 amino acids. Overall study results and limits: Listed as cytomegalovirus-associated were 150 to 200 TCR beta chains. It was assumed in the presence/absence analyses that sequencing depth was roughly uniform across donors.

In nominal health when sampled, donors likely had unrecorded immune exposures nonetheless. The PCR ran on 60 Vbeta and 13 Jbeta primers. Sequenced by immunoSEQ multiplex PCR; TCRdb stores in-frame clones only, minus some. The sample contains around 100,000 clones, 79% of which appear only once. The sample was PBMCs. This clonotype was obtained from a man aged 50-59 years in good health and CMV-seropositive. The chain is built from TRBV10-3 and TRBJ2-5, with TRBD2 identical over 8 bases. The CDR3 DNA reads TGTGCCATCAGCCCGACTAGCGCGGAAGGGGAGACCCAGTACTTC. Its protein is CAISPTSAEGETQYF.